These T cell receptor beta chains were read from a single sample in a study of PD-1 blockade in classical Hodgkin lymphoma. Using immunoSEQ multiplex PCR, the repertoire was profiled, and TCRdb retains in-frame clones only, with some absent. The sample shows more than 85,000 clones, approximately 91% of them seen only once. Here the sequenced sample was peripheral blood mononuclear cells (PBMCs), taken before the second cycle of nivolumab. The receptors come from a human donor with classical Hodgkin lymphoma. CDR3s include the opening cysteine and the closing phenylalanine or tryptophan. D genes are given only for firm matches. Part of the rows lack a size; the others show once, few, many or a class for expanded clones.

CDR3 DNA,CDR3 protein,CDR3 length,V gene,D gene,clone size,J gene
TGTGCCAGCAGTTTAAGGGGTCTTGAGCAGTTCTTC,CASSLRGLEQFF,12,TRBV27,-,-,TRBJ2-1
TGTGCCAGCACTCCTGGGAGGGCTACTGAAGCTTTCTTT,CASTPGRATEAFF,13,TRBV28,-,-,TRBJ1-1
TGTGCCAGCAGGCAGAGCGGGAGAGGCGATACGCAGTATTTT,CASRQSGRGDTQYF,14,TRBV5-6,TRBD2,-,TRBJ2-3
TGTGCCAGCAGCTTGGATGGACAGAGCCTTAGCTCCTACAATGAGCAGTTCTTC,CASSLDGQSLSSYNEQFF,18,TRBV5-6,-,-,TRBJ2-1
TGCGCCAGCAGCCCTAGGACTAGCGGGATCGGAGATACGCAGTATTTT,CASSPRTSGIGDTQYF,16,TRBV4-1,TRBD2,-,TRBJ2-3
TGTGCCAGCAAGAAGACAGGGGTTAGCTACGAGCAGTACTTC,CASKKTGVSYEQYF,14,TRBV6-1,TRBD1,-,TRBJ2-7
TGCAGCGTTGAAGGGGACAGAAACACAGATACGCAGTATTTT,CSVEGDRNTDTQYF,14,TRBV29-1,TRBD1,-,TRBJ2-3
TGTGCCAGCAGCGTGGGACTAGCGGGCACAGATACGCAGTATTTT,CASSVGLAGTDTQYF,15,TRBV5-4,TRBD2,once,TRBJ2-3
TGCGCCAGCAGTGACTCGTCCTACGAGCAGTACTTC,CASSDSSYEQYF,12,TRBV10-1,-,-,TRBJ2-7
TGTGCCAGCACAGGGCCGGTCCCTTCCTTC,CASTGPVPSF,10,TRBV6-1,-,-,TRBJ1-2
TGTGCCAGCAATAGCGGGGTTAGAGAGACCCAGTACTTC,CASNSGVRETQYF,13,TRBV6-5,TRBD2,once,TRBJ2-5
TGTGCCAGTAGATACCAGGGTTTAGAGACCCAGTACTTC,CASRYQGLETQYF,13,TRBV19,-,-,TRBJ2-5
TGTGCCAGCATTGGAATGGATGGCTACACCTTC,CASIGMDGYTF,11,TRBV2,-,-,TRBJ1-2
TGTGCCAGCAGCTTAGGCTTAGCGGGGAACACCGGGGAGCTGTTTTTT,CASSLGLAGNTGELFF,16,TRBV7-9,TRBD2,-,TRBJ2-2
TGTGCCAGCCGTGACTGGGGGACCAAAATGAGAGAGCAGTACTTC,CASRDWGTKMREQYF,15,TRBV28,-,-,TRBJ2-7
TGTGCCAGTAACGAGGGAGACAGGGGGTTCACCGGGGAGCTGTTTTTT,CASNEGDRGFTGELFF,16,TRBV19,TRBD1,-,TRBJ2-2
TGTGCCACCAGCAGAGACAGGGCCTCCAAGGGCACTGAAGCTTTCTTT,CATSRDRASKGTEAFF,16,TRBV15,-,-,TRBJ1-1
TGTGCCAGCAGCAAAGGACAGGGGGCTGGAAACACCATATATTTT,CASSKGQGAGNTIYF,15,TRBV11-2,TRBD1,-,TRBJ1-3
TGTGCCAGCTCACGACGACAGGGAGCTGAAGCTTTCTTT,CASSRRQGAEAFF,13,TRBV18,TRBD1,-,TRBJ1-1
TGTGCCAGCAGTTTCAGGGTTGGTGAAAAACTGTTTTTT,CASSFRVGEKLFF,13,TRBV28,-,once,TRBJ1-4
TGTGCCACCACCCGCGGGGCCCCAGAGGAGACCCAGTACTTC,CATTRGAPEETQYF,14,TRBV7-6,-,once,TRBJ2-5
TGTGCCAGCTCACCTCGACAGGGCCAGGACATTCAGTACTTC,CASSPRQGQDIQYF,14,TRBV18,TRBD1,-,TRBJ2-4
TGTGCCAGCAGTTTACAGGGTAACGAGCAGTACTTC,CASSLQGNEQYF,12,TRBV27,-,-,TRBJ2-7
TGTGCCAGCAGCCCACCCCGGTTGGGGAACACTGAAGCTTTCTTT,CASSPPRLGNTEAFF,15,TRBV7-9,-,-,TRBJ1-1
TGTGCCAGCAGTTACTCGGGGGGGGTTACCTACGAGCAGTACTTC,CASSYSGGVTYEQYF,15,TRBV6-5,TRBD2,-,TRBJ2-7
TGTGCCAGCAGCTGGGCTGCGACAGCCTACGAGCAGTACTTC,CASSWAATAYEQYF,14,TRBV7-2,-,-,TRBJ2-7
TGTGCCACCAGCAGAGATTATCGTGCGGGAGACCCCTACAATGAGCAGTTCTTC,CATSRDYRAGDPYNEQFF,18,TRBV15,TRBD2,once,TRBJ2-1
TGTGCCAGCAGCCCTAATCCCGGGACAGGGGGCAACTACAATGAGCAGTTCTTC,CASSPNPGTGGNYNEQFF,18,TRBV11-2,TRBD1,-,TRBJ2-1